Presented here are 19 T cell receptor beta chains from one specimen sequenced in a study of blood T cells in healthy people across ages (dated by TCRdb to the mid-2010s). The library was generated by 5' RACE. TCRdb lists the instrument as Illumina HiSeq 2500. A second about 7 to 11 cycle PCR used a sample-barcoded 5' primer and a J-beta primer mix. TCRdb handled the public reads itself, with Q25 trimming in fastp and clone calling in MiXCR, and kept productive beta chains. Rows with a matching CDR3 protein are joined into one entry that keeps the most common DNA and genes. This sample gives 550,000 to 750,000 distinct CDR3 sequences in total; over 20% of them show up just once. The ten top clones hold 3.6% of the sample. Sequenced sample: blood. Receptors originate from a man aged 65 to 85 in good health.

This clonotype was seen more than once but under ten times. CDR3: CASSQDPGGVGQETQYF. The CDR3 DNA reads as TGTGCCAGCAGCCAAGACCCGGGAGGAGTGGGTCAAGAGACCCAGTACTTC. This chain connects TRBV3-1 to TRBJ2-5, with TRBD2 matching over 7 bases. CDR1 and CDR2 (germline): LGHDT, YNNKEL (reference sequence). The length of the CDR3 is 17 residues. The J segment lost 2 bases and the V segment lost 0 bases, leaving 9 bases of the junction unmatched.

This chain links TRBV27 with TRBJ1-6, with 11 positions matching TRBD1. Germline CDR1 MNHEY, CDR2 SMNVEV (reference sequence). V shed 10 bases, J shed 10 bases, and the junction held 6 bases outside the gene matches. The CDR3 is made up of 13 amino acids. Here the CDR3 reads CATGQGARSPLHF. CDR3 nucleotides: TGTGCCACCGGACAGGGGGCCCGGTCACCCCTCCACTTT.

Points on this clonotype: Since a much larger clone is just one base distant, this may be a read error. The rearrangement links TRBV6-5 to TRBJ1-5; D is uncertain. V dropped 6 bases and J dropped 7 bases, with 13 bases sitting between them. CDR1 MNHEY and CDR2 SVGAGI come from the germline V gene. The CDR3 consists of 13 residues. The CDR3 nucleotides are TGTGCCAGCAGCCCACGGGGTGGACAGCCCCAGCATTTT. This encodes CASSPRGGQPQHF.

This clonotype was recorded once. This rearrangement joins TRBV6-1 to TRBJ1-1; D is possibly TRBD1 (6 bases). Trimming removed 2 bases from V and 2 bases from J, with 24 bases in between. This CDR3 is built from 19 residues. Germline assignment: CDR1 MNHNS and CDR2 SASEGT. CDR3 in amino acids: CASSEPSPYFLDSNTEAFF. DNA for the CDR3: TGTGCCAGCAGTGAACCCTCGCCCTACTTTTTGGACAGTAACACTGAAGCTTTCTTT.

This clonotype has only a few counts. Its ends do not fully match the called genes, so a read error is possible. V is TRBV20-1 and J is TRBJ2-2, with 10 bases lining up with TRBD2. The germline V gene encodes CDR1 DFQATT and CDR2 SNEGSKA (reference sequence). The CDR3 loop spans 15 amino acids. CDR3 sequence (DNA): TGTAGTGCTAGAAGAGGACTAGCGGACACCGGGGAGCTGTTTTTT. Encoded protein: CSARRGLADTGELFF.

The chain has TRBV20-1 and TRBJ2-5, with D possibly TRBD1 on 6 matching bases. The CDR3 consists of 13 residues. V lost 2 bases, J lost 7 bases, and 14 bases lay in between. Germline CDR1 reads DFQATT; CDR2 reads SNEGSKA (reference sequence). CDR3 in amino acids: CSARYQGLGTQYF. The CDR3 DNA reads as TGCAGTGCTAGATACCAGGGGTTAGGGACCCAGTACTTC.

The CDR3 bases are TGCAGCGTTGTAGGCCAGAAAGAGACCCAGTACTTC. Translation gives CSVVGQKETQYF. The rearrangement uses TRBV29-1 and TRBJ2-5; D unclear. Germline V lookup: CDR1 SQVTM, CDR2 ANQGSEA. Between the trimmed V and J ends, which lost 4 bases and 3 bases, there was a span of 9 bases. This CDR3 spans 12 amino acids.

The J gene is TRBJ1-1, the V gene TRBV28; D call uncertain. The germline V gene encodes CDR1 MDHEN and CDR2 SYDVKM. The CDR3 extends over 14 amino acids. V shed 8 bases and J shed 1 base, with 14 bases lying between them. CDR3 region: CASGGGPKNTEAFF. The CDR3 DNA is TGTGCCAGCGGAGGCGGGCCGAAGAACACTGAAGCTTTCTTT.

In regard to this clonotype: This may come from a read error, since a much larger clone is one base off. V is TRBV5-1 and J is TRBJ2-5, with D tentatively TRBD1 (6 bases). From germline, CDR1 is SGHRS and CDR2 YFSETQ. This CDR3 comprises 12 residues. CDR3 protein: CASSRDKEAQYF. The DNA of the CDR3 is TGCGCCAGCAGCAGGGACAAAGAGGCCCAGTACTTC.

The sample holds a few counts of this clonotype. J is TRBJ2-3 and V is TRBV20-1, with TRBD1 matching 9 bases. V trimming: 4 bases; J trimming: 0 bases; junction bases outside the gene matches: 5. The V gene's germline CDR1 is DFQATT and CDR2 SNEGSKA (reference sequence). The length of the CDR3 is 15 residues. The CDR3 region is CSATNRGLSTDTQYF. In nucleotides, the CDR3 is TGCAGTGCTACAAACAGGGGGCTAAGCACAGATACGCAGTATTTT.

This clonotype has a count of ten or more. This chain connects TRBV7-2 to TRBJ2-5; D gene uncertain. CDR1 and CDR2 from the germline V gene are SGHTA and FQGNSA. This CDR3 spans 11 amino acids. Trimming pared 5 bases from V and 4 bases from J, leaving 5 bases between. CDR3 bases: TGTGCCAGCAGCAGTGTAGAGACCCAGTACTTC. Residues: CASSSVETQYF.

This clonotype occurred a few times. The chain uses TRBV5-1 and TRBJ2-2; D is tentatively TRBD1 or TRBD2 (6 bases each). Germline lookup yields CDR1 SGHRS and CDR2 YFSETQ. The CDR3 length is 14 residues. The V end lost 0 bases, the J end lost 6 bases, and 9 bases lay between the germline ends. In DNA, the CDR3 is TGCGCCAGCAGCTTGGGGGGGGCGCCCGGGGAGCTGTTTTTT. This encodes CASSLGGAPGELFF.

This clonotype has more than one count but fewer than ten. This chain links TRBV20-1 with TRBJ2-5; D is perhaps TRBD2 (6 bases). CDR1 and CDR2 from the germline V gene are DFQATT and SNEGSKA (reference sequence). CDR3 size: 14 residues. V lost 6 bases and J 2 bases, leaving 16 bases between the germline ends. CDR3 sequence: CSAPVSGRQETQYF. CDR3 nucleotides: TGCAGTGCCCCCGTATCAGGGAGGCAAGAGACCCAGTACTTC.

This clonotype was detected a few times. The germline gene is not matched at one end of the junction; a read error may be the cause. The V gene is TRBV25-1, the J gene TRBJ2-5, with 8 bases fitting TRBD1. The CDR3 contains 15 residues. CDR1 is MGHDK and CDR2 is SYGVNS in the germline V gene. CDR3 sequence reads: CASSESRTGQEAQYF. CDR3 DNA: TGTGCCAGCAGTGAATCAAGGACAGGGCAAGAGGCCCAGTACTTC.

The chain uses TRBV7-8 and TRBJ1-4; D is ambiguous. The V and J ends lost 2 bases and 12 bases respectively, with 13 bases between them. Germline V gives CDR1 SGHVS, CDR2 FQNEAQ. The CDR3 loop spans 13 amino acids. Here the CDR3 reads CASSLRLREELFF. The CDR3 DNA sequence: TGTGCCAGCAGCTTAAGACTAAGGGAGGAACTGTTTTTT.

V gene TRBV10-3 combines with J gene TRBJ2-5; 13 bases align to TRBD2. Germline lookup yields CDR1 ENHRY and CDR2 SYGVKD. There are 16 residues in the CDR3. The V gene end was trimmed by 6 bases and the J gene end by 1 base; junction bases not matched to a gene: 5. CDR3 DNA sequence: TGTGCCATCAGCGGGACTAGCGGGACAGTCCAAGAGACCCAGTACTTC. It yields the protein CAISGTSGTVQETQYF.

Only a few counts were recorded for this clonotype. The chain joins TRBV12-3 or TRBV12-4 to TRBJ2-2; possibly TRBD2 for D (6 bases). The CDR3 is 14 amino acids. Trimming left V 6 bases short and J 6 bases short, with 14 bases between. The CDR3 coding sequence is TGTGCCAGCAGCCTAGGTCGCGGGGCCGGGGAGCTGTTTTTT. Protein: CASSLGRGAGELFF.

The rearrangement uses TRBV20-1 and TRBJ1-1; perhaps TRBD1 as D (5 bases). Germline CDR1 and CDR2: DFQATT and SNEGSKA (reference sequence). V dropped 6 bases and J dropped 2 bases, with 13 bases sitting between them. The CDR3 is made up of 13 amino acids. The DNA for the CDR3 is TGCAGTGCCAGGGACTGGGGAAACACTGAAGCTTTCTTT. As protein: CSARDWGNTEAFF.

The CDR3 loop reads CSAPTGNRGYTF. In nucleotides, the CDR3 is TGCAGTGCTCCAACAGGGAATAGGGGCTACACCTTC. V and J are TRBV20-1 and TRBJ1-2, with D tentatively TRBD1 (6 bases). V was pared by 5 bases and J by 8 bases, with 15 bases between. The CDR3 is made up of 12 amino acids. Germline-derived CDR1 and CDR2 are DFQATT and SNEGSKA (reference sequence).